A selection of T cell receptor beta chains follows, all from one sample in a study of blood T cell repertoires in COVID-19. TCRdb keeps only in-frame clones here, not all; method: immunoSEQ multiplex PCR. Here the sample spans roughly 100,000 clones, roughly nine tenths being singletons. Material: peripheral blood. The source is an older woman with acute or convalescent COVID-19. Both conserved end residues are part of each CDR3. The D gene is left open where the match is weak. Where a row states a size, it is once, few, many or the class of an expanded clone; other rows omit it.

cdr3_aa: CAWSWQGRWDTEAFF; cdr3_nt: TGTGCCTGGAGTTGGCAGGGGCGTTGGGACACTGAAGCTTTCTTT; v_call: TRBV30; j_call: TRBJ1-1; clone_size: NA; cdr3_length: 15; d_call: NA
cdr3_aa: CATRDSGVDEQYF; cdr3_nt: TGTGCCACCCGGGACAGTGGGGTTGACGAGCAGTACTTC; v_call: TRBV6-6; j_call: TRBJ2-7; clone_size: NA; cdr3_length: 13; d_call: TRBD1
cdr3_aa: CASSPDTGATNSPLHF; cdr3_nt: TGTGCCAGCAGTCCAGATACAGGGGCAACCAATTCACCCCTCCACTTT; v_call: TRBV11-1; j_call: TRBJ1-6; clone_size: NA; cdr3_length: 16; d_call: TRBD1
cdr3_aa: CASSYSTNGGYTF; cdr3_nt: TGTGCCAGCAGTTACTCTACGAACGGTGGCTACACCTTC; v_call: TRBV6-5; j_call: TRBJ1-2; clone_size: NA; cdr3_length: 13; d_call: NA
cdr3_aa: CAWNTSPEGVDGYTF; cdr3_nt: TGTGCCTGGAATACCTCTCCCGAGGGGGTCGATGGCTACACCTTC; v_call: TRBV30; j_call: TRBJ1-2; clone_size: NA; cdr3_length: 15; d_call: NA
cdr3_aa: CASSPRGGVMNYGYTF; cdr3_nt: TGTGCCAGCAGCCCCCGAGGAGGGGTGATGAACTATGGCTACACCTTC; v_call: TRBV7-3; j_call: TRBJ1-2; clone_size: NA; cdr3_length: 16; d_call: NA
cdr3_aa: CASRFRGSYEQYF; cdr3_nt: TGTGCCAGCCGATTTCGAGGGTCCTACGAGCAGTACTTC; v_call: TRBV7-9; j_call: TRBJ2-7; clone_size: once; cdr3_length: 13; d_call: NA
cdr3_aa: CASSEVPDTEAFF; cdr3_nt: TGTGCCAGCAGTGAAGTTCCTGACACTGAAGCTTTCTTT; v_call: TRBV2; j_call: TRBJ1-1; clone_size: few; cdr3_length: 13; d_call: NA
cdr3_aa: CASSRAAGGYTF; cdr3_nt: TGTGCCAGCAGTCGCGCCGCAGGTGGCTACACCTTC; v_call: TRBV7-9; j_call: TRBJ1-2; clone_size: NA; cdr3_length: 12; d_call: NA
cdr3_aa: CASSFRTGTGSSGNTIYF; cdr3_nt: TGTGCCAGCAGCTTCAGAACCGGGACAGGGAGCTCTGGAAACACCATATATTTT; v_call: TRBV7-8; j_call: TRBJ1-3; clone_size: NA; cdr3_length: 18; d_call: TRBD1
cdr3_aa: CASGATGGFGNTIYF; cdr3_nt: TGTGCCAGCGGCGCGACAGGGGGCTTTGGAAACACCATATATTTT; v_call: TRBV27; j_call: TRBJ1-3; clone_size: once; cdr3_length: 15; d_call: TRBD1
cdr3_aa: CASSQQGVNEKLFF; cdr3_nt: TGTGCCAGCAGTCAACAGGGGGTTAATGAAAAACTGTTTTTT; v_call: TRBV2; j_call: TRBJ1-4; clone_size: NA; cdr3_length: 14; d_call: TRBD1
cdr3_aa: CSVLPGLYGYTF; cdr3_nt: TGCAGCGTGCTTCCGGGTCTCTATGGCTACACCTTC; v_call: TRBV29-1; j_call: TRBJ1-2; clone_size: NA; cdr3_length: 12; d_call: NA
cdr3_aa: CASSLTGGGEKLFF; cdr3_nt: TGTGCCAGTAGTCTTACGGGAGGAGGTGAAAAACTGTTTTTT; v_call: TRBV19; j_call: TRBJ1-4; clone_size: NA; cdr3_length: 14; d_call: NA
cdr3_aa: CASRPEDRGSTEAFF; cdr3_nt: TGCGCCAGCCGTCCGGAGGACAGGGGCTCCACTGAAGCTTTCTTT; v_call: TRBV5-1; j_call: TRBJ1-1; clone_size: once; cdr3_length: 15; d_call: TRBD1
cdr3_aa: CASSVDQVDYGYTF; cdr3_nt: TGTGCCAGCAGCGTAGATCAGGTGGACTATGGCTACACCTTC; v_call: TRBV9; j_call: TRBJ1-2; clone_size: NA; cdr3_length: 14; d_call: NA
cdr3_aa: CASKQGRNQPQHF; cdr3_nt: TGTGCCAGCAAACAGGGGCGCAATCAGCCCCAGCATTTT; v_call: TRBV5-8; j_call: TRBJ1-5; clone_size: NA; cdr3_length: 13; d_call: TRBD1
cdr3_aa: CASSLGTGGISPLHF; cdr3_nt: TGTGCCAGCAGCTTAGGGACGGGGGGGATTTCACCCCTCCACTTT; v_call: TRBV11-2; j_call: TRBJ1-6; clone_size: NA; cdr3_length: 15; d_call: NA
cdr3_aa: CASSLVSGTSKEQFF; cdr3_nt: TGTGCCAGCAGCTTAGTATCGGGCACTAGTAAAGAGCAGTTCTTC; v_call: TRBV11-2; j_call: TRBJ2-1; clone_size: NA; cdr3_length: 15; d_call: NA
cdr3_aa: CASKFRTGDSPLHF; cdr3_nt: TGTGCCAGCAAATTTCGGACAGGGGATTCACCCCTCCACTTT; v_call: TRBV28; j_call: TRBJ1-6; clone_size: once; cdr3_length: 14; d_call: TRBD1
cdr3_aa: CASSPQGGSYNEQFF; cdr3_nt: TGTGCCAGCAGCCCCCAGGGAGGAAGTTACAATGAGCAGTTCTTC; v_call: TRBV13; j_call: TRBJ2-1; clone_size: NA; cdr3_length: 15; d_call: NA
cdr3_aa: CASSESNTVGGGNTIYF; cdr3_nt: TGTGCCAGCAGTGAATCAAACACCGTAGGGGGTGGAAACACCATATATTTT; v_call: TRBV6-1; j_call: TRBJ1-3; clone_size: NA; cdr3_length: 17; d_call: NA
cdr3_aa: CASSRTSGAYNEQFF; cdr3_nt: TGTGCCAGCAGCCGAACTAGCGGGGCCTACAATGAGCAGTTCTTC; v_call: TRBV3-1/TRBV3-2; j_call: TRBJ2-1; clone_size: NA; cdr3_length: 15; d_call: TRBD2
cdr3_aa: CASSLDTSNQPQHF; cdr3_nt: TGTGCCAGCTCTCTCGACACGAGCAATCAGCCCCAGCATTTT; v_call: TRBV18; j_call: TRBJ1-5; clone_size: NA; cdr3_length: 14; d_call: NA
cdr3_aa: CATSSAPPTSQPQHF; cdr3_nt: TGTGCCACCAGCAGCGCTCCCCCCACTAGTCAGCCCCAGCATTTT; v_call: TRBV15; j_call: TRBJ1-5; clone_size: NA; cdr3_length: 15; d_call: NA
cdr3_aa: CASSPRDRGNTGELFF; cdr3_nt: TGTGCCAGCAGCCCCAGGGACAGGGGGAACACCGGGGAGCTGTTTTTT; v_call: TRBV7-3; j_call: TRBJ2-2; clone_size: once; cdr3_length: 16; d_call: TRBD1
cdr3_aa: CATSSRLAGDEQYF; cdr3_nt: TGTGCCACCAGCAGTCGGCTAGCGGGAGACGAGCAGTACTTC; v_call: TRBV15; j_call: TRBJ2-7; clone_size: NA; cdr3_length: 14; d_call: TRBD2
cdr3_aa: CASSPGTGAFIYGYTF; cdr3_nt: TGTGCCAGCAGCCCCGGGACAGGGGCCTTTATCTATGGCTACACCTTC; v_call: TRBV7-2; j_call: TRBJ1-2; clone_size: NA; cdr3_length: 16; d_call: TRBD1
cdr3_aa: CAWRAWDSRDGNEKLFF; cdr3_nt: TGTGCCTGGAGAGCTTGGGACAGCCGAGATGGTAATGAAAAACTGTTTTTT; v_call: TRBV30; j_call: TRBJ1-4; clone_size: NA; cdr3_length: 17; d_call: TRBD1
cdr3_aa: CSVAQGFTEAFF; cdr3_nt: TGCAGCGTCGCACAGGGGTTTACTGAAGCTTTCTTT; v_call: TRBV29-1; j_call: TRBJ1-1; clone_size: NA; cdr3_length: 12; d_call: TRBD1
cdr3_aa: CASSWRLAGGSNTGELFF; cdr3_nt: TGTGCCAGCAGTTGGAGACTAGCGGGAGGGTCGAACACCGGGGAGCTGTTTTTT; v_call: TRBV2; j_call: TRBJ2-2; clone_size: NA; cdr3_length: 18; d_call: TRBD2
cdr3_aa: CASSPGTPWELFF; cdr3_nt: TGTGCCAGCAGCCCCGGGACTCCCTGGGAACTGTTTTTT; v_call: TRBV12-3/TRBV12-4; j_call: TRBJ1-4; clone_size: once; cdr3_length: 13; d_call: NA
cdr3_aa: CATSKDRAYGYTF; cdr3_nt: TGTGCCACCAGCAAGGACAGGGCTTATGGCTACACCTTC; v_call: TRBV15; j_call: TRBJ1-2; clone_size: NA; cdr3_length: 13; d_call: TRBD1
cdr3_aa: CASSQAQGMNTIYF; cdr3_nt: TGTGCCAGCAGCCAGGCGCAGGGAATGAACACCATATATTTT; v_call: TRBV3-1/TRBV3-2; j_call: TRBJ1-3; clone_size: NA; cdr3_length: 14; d_call: NA
cdr3_aa: CASKTSDQETQYF; cdr3_nt: TGTGCCAGCAAAACTAGCGACCAAGAGACCCAGTACTTC; v_call: TRBV12-3/TRBV12-4; j_call: TRBJ2-5; clone_size: NA; cdr3_length: 13; d_call: TRBD2
cdr3_aa: CASSMVWSVGSYNEQFF; cdr3_nt: TGTGCCAGTAGTATGGTGTGGAGCGTAGGCTCCTACAATGAGCAGTTCTTC; v_call: TRBV19; j_call: TRBJ2-1; clone_size: NA; cdr3_length: 17; d_call: NA
cdr3_aa: CAGQFGEKLFF; cdr3_nt: TGTGCCGGCCAATTCGGGGAAAAACTGTTTTTT; v_call: TRBV2; j_call: TRBJ1-4; clone_size: NA; cdr3_length: 11; d_call: NA
cdr3_aa: CASSLRGGESSYEQYF; cdr3_nt: TGTGCCAGCAGCCTTCGGGGAGGGGAAAGTTCCTACGAGCAGTACTTC; v_call: TRBV7-8; j_call: TRBJ2-7; clone_size: NA; cdr3_length: 16; d_call: TRBD2
cdr3_aa: CASSQAGQGVYGYTF; cdr3_nt: TGCGCCAGCAGTCAAGCGGGACAGGGGGTCTATGGCTACACCTTC; v_call: TRBV4-1; j_call: TRBJ1-2; clone_size: NA; cdr3_length: 15; d_call: TRBD1
cdr3_aa: CASSIQGAEEKLFF; cdr3_nt: TGTGCCAGTAGTATACAGGGGGCTGAGGAAAAACTGTTTTTT; v_call: TRBV19; j_call: TRBJ1-4; clone_size: once; cdr3_length: 14; d_call: TRBD1
cdr3_aa: CASSLVSEYGELFF; cdr3_nt: TGTGCCAGCAGCTTGGTTAGCGAGTACGGGGAGCTGTTTTTT; v_call: TRBV5-4; j_call: TRBJ2-2; clone_size: NA; cdr3_length: 14; d_call: NA
cdr3_aa: CASSPDSWALSNEKLFF; cdr3_nt: TGTGCCAGTAGTCCGGACAGCTGGGCCCTATCAAATGAAAAACTGTTTTTT; v_call: TRBV19; j_call: TRBJ1-4; clone_size: NA; cdr3_length: 17; d_call: NA
cdr3_aa: CASSLNGLNIQYF; cdr3_nt: TGTGCCAGCAGTTTAAATGGACTTAACATTCAGTACTTC; v_call: TRBV12-3/TRBV12-4; j_call: TRBJ2-4; clone_size: NA; cdr3_length: 13; d_call: NA
cdr3_aa: CSVDIAETEAFF; cdr3_nt: TGCAGCGTTGATATCGCGGAGACTGAAGCTTTCTTT; v_call: TRBV29-1; j_call: TRBJ1-1; clone_size: NA; cdr3_length: 12; d_call: NA
cdr3_aa: CASSFGQGRSWDEAFF; cdr3_nt: TGCGCCAGCAGCTTCGGACAGGGAAGAAGTTGGGATGAAGCTTTCTTT; v_call: TRBV5-1; j_call: TRBJ1-1; clone_size: NA; cdr3_length: 16; d_call: TRBD1
cdr3_aa: CASSYQTVEAFF; cdr3_nt: TGTGCCAGCAGCTACCAGACAGTTGAAGCTTTCTTT; v_call: TRBV11-2; j_call: TRBJ1-1; clone_size: NA; cdr3_length: 12; d_call: NA
cdr3_aa: CASSSPGLRIAGTDTQYF; cdr3_nt: TGTGCCAGCAGCTCACCGGGACTTCGCATCGCTGGCACAGATACGCAGTATTTT; v_call: TRBV5-8; j_call: TRBJ2-3; clone_size: once; cdr3_length: 18; d_call: NA
cdr3_aa: CAIAQGTDTEAFF; cdr3_nt: TGTGCCATCGCCCAGGGTACGGACACTGAAGCTTTCTTT; v_call: TRBV10-3; j_call: TRBJ1-1; clone_size: NA; cdr3_length: 13; d_call: NA
cdr3_aa: CASSQDRTGSAFF; cdr3_nt: TGTGCCAGCAGCCAAGACCGGACAGGATCAGCTTTCTTT; v_call: TRBV4-2; j_call: TRBJ1-1; clone_size: NA; cdr3_length: 13; d_call: TRBD1
cdr3_aa: CASSPRTSSYNEQFF; cdr3_nt: TGTGCCAGCAGCCCTAGGACTAGCTCCTACAATGAGCAGTTCTTC; v_call: TRBV7-9; j_call: TRBJ2-1; clone_size: NA; cdr3_length: 15; d_call: TRBD2